This T cell receptor (beta chain) was sequenced in a study of OX40 agonist ivuxolimab in advanced cancers. Whole-study context: Dosing consisted of intravenous ivuxolimab at 0.01 to 10 mg/kg every 2 weeks. Age averaged approximately 60 years (range roughly 23 to 90), and roughly 80% were male. Regarding the study as a whole: No antigen was identified for the clonally expanded peripheral T cells.

Trimming removed 6 bases at V and 3 bases at J, with 9 bases between. The CDR3 totals 13 residues. CDR1 and CDR2 from the germline V gene are MNHNS and SASEGT. Clones were sequenced by immunoSEQ multiplex PCR, and TCRdb holds only the in-frame ones, with some missing. The profile shows 70,000 or so clones, about three quarters of them singletons. As to this clone: Its specificity is not known.

The source is an adult with an advanced solid tumor such as melanoma, head and neck, liver or kidney cancer. The sequencing here drew on CD4+ or CD8+ T cells sorted from blood, taken in a trial of the OX40 agonist ivuxolimab. This chain links TRBV6-1 with TRBJ1-5, with D unresolved. The DNA of the CDR3 is TGTGCCAGCAGACTCAGTTTCAATCAGCCCCAGCATTTT. Translation: CASRLSFNQPQHF.